The clone carrying this TCR beta chain was counted ten times or more. No antigen is known for it. This sample was included in a study of T cells in Graves' hyperthyroidism and ophthalmopathy. J gave up 4 bases and V 4 bases, and 4 bases lay outside the gene matches. Germline V CDR1 and CDR2: LGHDT, YNNKEL (reference sequence). This CDR3 comprises 14 residues. Study observations and caveats: Also found in blood were most expanded thyroid clonotypes above 0.001.

Exclusions: uncontrolled infection, other autoimmune disease, pregnancy, lactation. Template material for amplifying TCR beta CDR3 regions consisted of RNA transcripts. The HTBI set primed first-round TCR CDR3 RT-PCR. TCRdb redid the calling of the multiplex PCR reads with MiXCR, one entry per CDR3 protein. Altogether 450,000 to 650,000 distinct CDR3 sequences are present, roughly a sixth being singletons, with the ten largest covering 15% to 20%. The chain recombines TRBV3-1 with TRBJ2-7, with 10 bases that match TRBD1. The source material was blood. The TCR sequence derives from a young woman with Graves' ophthalmopathy. DNA of the CDR3: TGTGCCAGCAGCCGCCCGGGACAGGGGTACGAGCAGTACTTC. Protein product: CASSRPGQGYEQYF.